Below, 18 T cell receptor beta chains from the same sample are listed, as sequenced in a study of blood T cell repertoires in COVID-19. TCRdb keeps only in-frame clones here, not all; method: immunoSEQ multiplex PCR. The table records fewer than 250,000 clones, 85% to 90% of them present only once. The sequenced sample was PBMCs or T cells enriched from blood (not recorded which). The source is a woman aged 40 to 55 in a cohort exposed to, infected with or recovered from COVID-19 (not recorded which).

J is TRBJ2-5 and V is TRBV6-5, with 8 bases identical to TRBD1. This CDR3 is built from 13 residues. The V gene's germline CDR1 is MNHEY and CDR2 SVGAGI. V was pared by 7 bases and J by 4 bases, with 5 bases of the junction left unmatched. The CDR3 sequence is CASKDRARETQYF. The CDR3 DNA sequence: TGTGCCAGCAAGGACAGGGCGCGAGAGACCCAGTACTTC.

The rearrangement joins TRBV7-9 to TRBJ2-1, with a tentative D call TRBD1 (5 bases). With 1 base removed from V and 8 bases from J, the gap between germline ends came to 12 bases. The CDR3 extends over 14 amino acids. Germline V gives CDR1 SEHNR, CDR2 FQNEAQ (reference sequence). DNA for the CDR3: TGTGCCAGCAGCTTAGTTGGTCAGGGCCATGAGCAGTTCTTC. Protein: CASSLVGQGHEQFF.

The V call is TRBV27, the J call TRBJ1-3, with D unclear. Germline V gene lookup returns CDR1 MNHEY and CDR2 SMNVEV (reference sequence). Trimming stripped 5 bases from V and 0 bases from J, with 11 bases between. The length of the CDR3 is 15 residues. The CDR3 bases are TGTGCCAGCAGTAGTAGCGCTTTCTCTGGAAACACCATATATTTT. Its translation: CASSSSAFSGNTIYF.

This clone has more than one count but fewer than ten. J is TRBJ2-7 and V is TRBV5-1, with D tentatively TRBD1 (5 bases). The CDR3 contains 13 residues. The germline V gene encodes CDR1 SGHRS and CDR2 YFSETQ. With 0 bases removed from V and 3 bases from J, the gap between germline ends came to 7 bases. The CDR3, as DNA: TGCGCCAGCAGCTTGGTGCAGGGCTACGAGCAGTACTTC. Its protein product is CASSLVQGYEQYF. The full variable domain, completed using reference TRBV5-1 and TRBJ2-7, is KAGVTQTPRYLIKTRGQQVTLSCSPISGHRSVSWYQQTPGQGLQFLFEYFSETQRNKGNFPGRFSGRQFSNSRSEMNVSTLELGDSALYLCASSLVQGYEQYFGPGTRLTVT.

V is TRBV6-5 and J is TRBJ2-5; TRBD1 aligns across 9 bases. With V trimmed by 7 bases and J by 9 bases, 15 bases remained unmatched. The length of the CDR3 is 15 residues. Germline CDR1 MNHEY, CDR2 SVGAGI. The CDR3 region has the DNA TGTGCCAGCAACCCGAACTCCGGGACAGGGATGGCCCAGTACTTC. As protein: CASNPNSGTGMAQYF.

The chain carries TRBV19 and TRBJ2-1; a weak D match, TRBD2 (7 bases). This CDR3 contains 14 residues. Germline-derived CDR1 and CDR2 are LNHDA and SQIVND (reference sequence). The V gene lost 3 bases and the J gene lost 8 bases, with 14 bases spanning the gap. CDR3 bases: TGTGCCAGTAGTATCGGTGGGGGGGGCGATGAGCAGTTCTTC. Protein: CASSIGGGGDEQFF.

CDR3 residues: CASSRGQVRTQYF. In DNA, the CDR3 is TGTGCCAGCAGTAGGGGACAGGTGCGGACCCAGTACTTC. The chain uses TRBV12-3 or TRBV12-4 and TRBJ2-5; TRBD1 aligns across 8 bases. The CDR3 runs to 13 residues. After removal of 5 bases from V and 7 bases from J, the junction contained 6 bases not matched to a gene.

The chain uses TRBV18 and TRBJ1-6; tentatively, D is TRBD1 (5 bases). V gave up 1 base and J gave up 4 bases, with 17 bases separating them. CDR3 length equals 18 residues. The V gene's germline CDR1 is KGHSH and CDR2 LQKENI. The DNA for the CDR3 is TGTGCCAGCTCACCACGGGGCCAGGAAGCTAGTTATAATTCACCCCTCCACTTT. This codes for CASSPRGQEASYNSPLHF.

CDR3 coding DNA: TGTGCCAGCAGCCAAGGGGCTAGCGGGGGCCCTAGCTCCTACGAGCAGTACTTC. Translation: CASSQGASGGPSSYEQYF. V is TRBV14 and J is TRBJ2-7, with 10 bases that match TRBD2. The V segment lost 1 base and the J segment 0 bases; nucleotides outside the gene matches: 9. CDR3 length: 18 amino acids. The germline CDR1 and CDR2 sequences are SGHDN and FVKESK.

The CDR3 bases are TGTGCCAGCAGCCTGACAGGGGGGGCTTGGACCGGGGAGCTGTTTTTT. This translates into CASSLTGGAWTGELFF. V usage is TRBV5-4 and J usage is TRBJ2-2; 9 bases line up with TRBD1. The CDR3 contains 16 residues. The junction had 9 bases not matched to a gene; V was cut back by 4 bases and J by 5 bases. Germline V gene data show CDR1 as SGHNT and CDR2 as YYREEE (reference sequence).

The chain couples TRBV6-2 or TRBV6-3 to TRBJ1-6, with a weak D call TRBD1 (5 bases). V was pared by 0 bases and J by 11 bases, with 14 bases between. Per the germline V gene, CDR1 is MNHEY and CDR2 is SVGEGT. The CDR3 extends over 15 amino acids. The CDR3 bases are TGTGCCAGCAGTTACTCGAGGCAGGGTTTGACACCCCTCCACTTT. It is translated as CASSYSRQGLTPLHF.

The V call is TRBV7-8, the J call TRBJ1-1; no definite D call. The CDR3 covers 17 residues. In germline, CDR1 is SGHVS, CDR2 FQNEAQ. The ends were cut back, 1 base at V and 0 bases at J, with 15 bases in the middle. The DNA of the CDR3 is TGTGCCAGCAGCTTAGTTAGTGTGAGGAGATTGAACACTGAAGCTTTCTTT. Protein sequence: CASSLVSVRRLNTEAFF.

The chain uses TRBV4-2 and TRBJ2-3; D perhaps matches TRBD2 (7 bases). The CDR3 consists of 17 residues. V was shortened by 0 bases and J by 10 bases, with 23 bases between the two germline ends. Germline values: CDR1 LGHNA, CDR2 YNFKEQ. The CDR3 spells CASSQEGPGGPSLSQYF. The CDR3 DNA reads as TGTGCCAGCAGCCAAGAGGGCCCCGGGGGGCCTTCCCTATCGCAGTATTTT.

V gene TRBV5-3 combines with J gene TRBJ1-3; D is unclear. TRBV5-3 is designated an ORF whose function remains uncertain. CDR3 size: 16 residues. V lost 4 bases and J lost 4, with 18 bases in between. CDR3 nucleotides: TGTGCCAGAAGCGTGAAAAGACACTCTGGAGGAAACACCATATATTTT. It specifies CARSVKRHSGGNTIYF.

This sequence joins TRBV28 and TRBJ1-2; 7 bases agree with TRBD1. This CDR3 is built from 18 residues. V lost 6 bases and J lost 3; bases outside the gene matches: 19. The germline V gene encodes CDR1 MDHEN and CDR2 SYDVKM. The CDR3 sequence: CASRRTIRQGKGDYGYTF. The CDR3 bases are TGTGCCAGCAGGAGAACGATTCGACAGGGAAAGGGGGACTATGGCTACACCTTC.

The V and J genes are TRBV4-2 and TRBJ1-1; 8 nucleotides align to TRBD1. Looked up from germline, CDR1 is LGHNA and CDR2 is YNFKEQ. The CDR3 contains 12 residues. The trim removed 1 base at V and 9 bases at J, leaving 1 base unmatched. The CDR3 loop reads CASSQAGGKAFF. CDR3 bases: TGTGCCAGCAGCCAAGCAGGGGGCAAAGCTTTCTTT.

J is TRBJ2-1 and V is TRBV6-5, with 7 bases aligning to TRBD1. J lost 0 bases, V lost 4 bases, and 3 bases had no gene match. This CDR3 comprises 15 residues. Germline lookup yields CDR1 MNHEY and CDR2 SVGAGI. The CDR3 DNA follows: TGTGCCAGCAGTTCAGGGGGTAGCTCCTACAATGAGCAGTTCTTC. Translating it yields CASSSGGSSYNEQFF.

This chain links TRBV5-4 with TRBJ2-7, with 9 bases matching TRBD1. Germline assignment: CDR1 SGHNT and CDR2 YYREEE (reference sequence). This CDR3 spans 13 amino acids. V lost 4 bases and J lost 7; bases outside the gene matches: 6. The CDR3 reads CASSTDRGGEQYF. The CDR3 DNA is TGTGCCAGCAGCACGGACAGGGGAGGGGAGCAGTACTTC.